These 24 T cell receptor beta chains were sequenced from one sample in a study of shared clonotypes between healthy human individuals. The assay was immunoSEQ multiplex PCR, and TCRdb's table has in-frame clones only and misses some. The table shows around 2.1 million clones, with 95% occurring only once. The sequenced sample was naive CD4+ T cells sorted from blood. Subset specified: CD45RA+ positively selected. The receptors derive from a young man in good health.

Points on this clone: Other nucleotide sequences in the sample specify the same CDR3. V gene TRBV19 combines with J gene TRBJ1-1; D unresolved. In germline, CDR1 is LNHDA, CDR2 SQIVND (reference sequence). CDR3 length equals 11 residues. V was clipped by 6 bases and J by 4 bases, with 6 bases between them. Here the CDR3 DNA reads TGTGCCAGTAGCCCTGGCACTGAAGCTTTCTTT. Translation: CASSPGTEAFF.

This clone was counted once. The gene calls are TRBV18 and TRBJ1-4, with D uncertain. The germline V gene encodes CDR1 KGHSH and CDR2 LQKENI. V was cut by 3 bases and J by 0 bases, with 14 bases left in between. The CDR3 length is 17 residues. The CDR3 bases are TGTGCCAGCTCACCTGGGCCAGTTACAGCAACTAATGAAAAACTGTTTTTT. It yields the protein CASSPGPVTATNEKLFF. The full variable domain, rest sourced from reference TRBV18 and TRBJ1-4, is NAGVMQNPRHLVRRRGQEARLRCSPMKGHSHVYWYRQLPEEGLKFMVYLQKENIIDESGMPKERFSAEFPKEGPSILRIQQVVRGDSAAYFCASSPGPVTATNEKLFFGSGTQLSVL.

The CDR3 here is CASSWDSDGNYGYTF. The CDR3 DNA reads as TGTGCCAGTAGTTGGGACAGCGACGGTAACTATGGCTACACCTTC. The chain recombines TRBV19 with TRBJ1-2; TRBD1 matches 7 bases. V was pared by 5 bases and J by 1 base, with 7 bases of the junction left unmatched. The length of the CDR3 is 15 residues. The germline gives CDR1 LNHDA, CDR2 SQIVND (reference sequence).

The chain joins TRBV7-2 to TRBJ2-1, with 9 bases lining up with TRBD1. After removal of 4 bases from V and 9 bases from J, the junction contained 4 bases not matched to a gene. The CDR3 covers 13 residues. In germline, CDR1 is SGHTA, CDR2 FQGNSA. The CDR3 nucleotides read TGTGCCAGCAGCTCACAGGGACAGGGTGAGCAGTTCTTC. Translation: CASSSQGQGEQFF.

The V and J genes are TRBV7-9 and TRBJ1-1; D unresolved. The CDR3 sequence is 14 residues long. The germline V gene has CDR1 SEHNR and CDR2 FQNEAQ (reference sequence). V lost 5 bases and J 0 bases, leaving 10 bases between the germline ends. This CDR3 reads CASSDVPVNTEAFF. The CDR3 DNA follows: TGTGCCAGCAGCGACGTGCCAGTGAACACTGAAGCTTTCTTT.

V gene TRBV2 combines with J gene TRBJ1-1; 7 nucleotides agree with TRBD1. Trimming removed 9 bases from V and 1 base from J; junction bases left unmatched: 5. This CDR3 region has 13 residues. Looked up from germline, CDR1 is SNHLY and CDR2 is FYNNEI. The DNA of the CDR3 is TGTGCCAGTGATCGACAGGGGAACACTGAAGCTTTCTTT. It encodes CASDRQGNTEAFF.

The CDR3 is CASSLSWGSQETQYF. In DNA, the CDR3 is TGTGCCAGCTCATTGTCCTGGGGATCCCAAGAGACCCAGTACTTC. The chain joins TRBV6-5 to TRBJ2-5; D is undetermined. The V end lost 8 bases, the J end lost 1 base, and 17 bases lay between the germline ends. Germline assignment: CDR1 MNHEY and CDR2 SVGAGI. This CDR3 region has 15 residues.

The CDR3 here is CASSGGTDDNSPLHF. CDR3 bases: TGTGCCAGCAGTGGCGGGACAGACGATAATTCACCCCTCCACTTT. This rearrangement joins TRBV6-5 to TRBJ1-6, with 7 bases identical to TRBD1. The CDR3 length is 15 residues. The germline V gene has CDR1 MNHEY and CDR2 SVGAGI. The V segment lost 5 bases and the J segment 5 bases; nucleotides outside the gene matches: 6.

Comments on this clone: Other DNA sequences from this sample encode an identical CDR3 as well. The chain carries TRBV5-1 and TRBJ2-1, with 8 bases matching TRBD2. J gave up 0 bases and V 0 bases, and 2 bases lay outside the gene matches. The CDR3 is 16 residues long. Per the germline V gene, CDR1 is SGHRS and CDR2 is YFSETQ. This CDR3 reads CASSLVAGISYNEQFF. CDR3 nucleotide sequence: TGCGCCAGCAGCTTGGTAGCGGGAATCTCCTACAATGAGCAGTTCTTC.

The V and J genes are TRBV5-4 and TRBJ2-5; no clear D. This CDR3 is built from 11 residues. Germline values: CDR1 SGHNT, CDR2 YYREEE (reference sequence). V lost 5 bases, J lost 2 bases, and 4 bases lay in between. CDR3 nucleotide sequence: TGTGCCAGCAGTAAACAAGAGACCCAGTACTTC. Its translation is CASSKQETQYF.

The chain's CDR3 is CASSLRLIYNEQFF. The CDR3 DNA is TGTGCCAGCAGCTTACGGCTAATCTACAATGAGCAGTTCTTC. The chain couples TRBV7-2 to TRBJ2-1, with D hard to call. The V gene's germline CDR1 is SGHTA and CDR2 FQGNSA. CDR3 length equals 14 residues. Trimming removed 2 bases at V and 3 bases at J, with 8 bases between.

J is TRBJ2-7 and V is TRBV18; no clear D. V lost 3 bases, J lost 6 bases, and 15 bases lay in between. The CDR3 contains 14 residues. Looked up from germline, CDR1 is KGHSH and CDR2 is LQKENI. The CDR3 DNA reads as TGTGCCAGCTCACCGGCAGGAACCTACCGCGAGCAGTACTTC. It codes for CASSPAGTYREQYF.

This clone has just one count. V gene TRBV2 combines with J gene TRBJ2-7; possibly TRBD1 for D (5 bases). Germline lookup yields CDR1 SNHLY and CDR2 FYNNEI. The CDR3 is 12 residues long. V lost 2 bases to trimming and J lost 9 bases, with 11 bases between them. CDR3 nucleotide sequence: TGTGCCAGCAGTGAACAGGGAAGGGGGCAGTACTTC. It is translated as CASSEQGRGQYF. The full variable domain, its missing parts supplied by reference TRBV2 and TRBJ2-7, is EPEVTQTPSHQVTQMGQEVILRCVPISNHLYFYWYRQILGQKVEFLVSFYNNEISEKSEIFDDQFSVERPDGSNFTLKIRSTKLEDSAMYFCASSEQGRGQYFGPGTRLTVT.

The CDR3 DNA reads TGTGCCAGCAGCCCAGGGGTGGCGAACACTGAAGCTTTCTTT. Protein sequence: CASSPGVANTEAFF. V and J are TRBV5-4 and TRBJ1-1; D may be TRBD1 (6 bases). The length of the CDR3 is 14 residues. Germline-derived CDR1 and CDR2 are SGHNT and YYREEE (reference sequence). Trimming removed 4 bases at V and 1 base at J, with 11 bases between.

The J gene is TRBJ2-5, the V gene TRBV4-3; D gene ambiguous. V shed 4 bases and J shed 4 bases, with 13 bases lying between them. Germline lookup yields CDR1 LGHNA and CDR2 YSLEER. The CDR3 has 14 amino acids. CDR3 amino acids: CASSPRRAGETQYF. The CDR3 bases are TGCGCCAGCAGCCCCCGAAGGGCTGGAGAGACCCAGTACTTC.

Points on this clone: This CDR3 is also generated by other DNA sequences in the sample. V is TRBV6-1 and J is TRBJ2-3; 10 nucleotides match TRBD2. Looked up from germline, CDR1 is MNHNS and CDR2 is SASEGT. The CDR3 contains 14 residues. The junction had 4 bases not matched to a gene; V was cut back by 4 bases and J by 6 bases. The CDR3 DNA reads TGTGCCAGCAGTGGAGCGGGAGGGCCGGATACGCAGTATTTT. Translated: CASSGAGGPDTQYF.

The CDR3 loop is CASSLAAGPSSYEQYF. In DNA form, the CDR3 reads TGTGCCAGCAGTTTAGCGGCAGGGCCAAGCTCCTACGAGCAGTACTTC. This chain links TRBV27 with TRBJ2-7; D is perhaps TRBD1 (5 bases). This CDR3 contains 16 residues. Germline V gene lookup returns CDR1 MNHEY and CDR2 SMNVEV (reference sequence). V shed 2 bases and J shed 0 bases, with 14 bases lying between them.

The chain combines TRBV5-1 with TRBJ2-3; D is unresolved. CDR1 is SGHRS and CDR2 is YFSETQ in the germline V gene. This CDR3 is built from 16 residues. V shed 1 base and J shed 0 bases, with 12 bases lying between them. This chain's CDR3 is CASSLPNIASTDTQYF. The CDR3 DNA reads TGCGCCAGCAGCTTGCCAAATATAGCTAGCACAGATACGCAGTATTTT.

The V and J genes are TRBV5-1 and TRBJ1-1; D may be TRBD1 (6 bases). This CDR3 contains 16 residues. In germline, CDR1 is SGHRS, CDR2 YFSETQ. With 4 bases removed from V and 1 base from J, the gap between germline ends came to 17 bases. DNA of the CDR3: TGCGCCAGCAGCCCCCCGGGGGGGGCAGGGAACACTGAAGCTTTCTTT. Translation gives CASSPPGGAGNTEAFF.

The CDR3 here is CASSLEPRVPETQYF. Here the CDR3 DNA reads TGTGCCAGCAGCTTGGAACCCAGGGTTCCGGAGACCCAGTACTTC. This chain joins TRBV11-2 and TRBJ2-5, with a possible D match to TRBD1 (5 bases). The CDR3 consists of 15 residues. Germline V gives CDR1 SGHAT, CDR2 FQNNGV. Trimming took 3 bases from V and 5 from J, leaving 16 bases between them. Variable domain in full (rest from reference TRBV11-2 and TRBJ2-5): EAGVAQSPRYKIIEKRQSVAFWCNPISGHATLYWYQQILGQGPKLLIQFQNNGVVDDSQLPKDRFSAERLKGVDSTLKIQPAKLEDSAVYLCASSLEPRVPETQYFGPGTRLLVL.

The chain carries TRBV19 and TRBJ1-1; TRBD1 agrees at 7 bases. CDR3 length: 13 residues. V shed 3 bases and J 7 bases; nucleotides not matched to a gene: 5. Germline-derived CDR1 and CDR2 are LNHDA and SQIVND (reference sequence). The CDR3 spells CASSILGTVEAFF. The CDR3 DNA reads TGTGCCAGTAGTATTTTGGGGACAGTTGAAGCTTTCTTT.

The chain couples TRBV5-4 to TRBJ2-5, with 10 bases identical to TRBD2. The CDR3 is made up of 17 amino acids. V was pared by 4 bases and J by 1 base, with 10 bases of the junction left unmatched. Germline CDR1 SGHNT, CDR2 YYREEE (reference sequence). CDR3 bases: TGTGCCAGCAGCGGAGGGGCTAGCGGGAGACTCCAAGAGACCCAGTACTTC. Residues: CASSGGASGRLQETQYF.

CDR3 residues: CATKMEYNSPLHF. The CDR3 DNA is TGCGCCACTAAGATGGAATATAATTCACCCCTCCACTTT. The genes are TRBV5-1 and TRBJ1-6; D gene unclear. V shed 9 bases and J shed 4 bases, with 11 bases lying between them. CDR3 size: 13 residues. The V gene's germline CDR1 is SGHRS and CDR2 YFSETQ.

V is TRBV30 and J is TRBJ1-2; 8 bases are shared with TRBD1. The CDR3 length is 14 residues. The germline CDR1 and CDR2 sequences are GTSNPN and SVGIG (reference sequence). V lost 2 bases and J lost 4; bases outside the gene matches: 6. The CDR3 DNA sequence: TGTGCCTGGAGTAGGTTTACAGGGGGCTATGGCTACACCTTC. It specifies CAWSRFTGGYGYTF. Based on the CDR3 plus reference TRBV30 and TRBJ1-2, the full variable domain is SQTIHQWPATLVQPVGSPLSLECTVEGTSNPNLYWYRQAAGRGLQLLFYSVGIGQISSEVPQNLSASRPQDRQFILSSKKLLLSDSGFYLCAWSRFTGGYGYTFGSGTRLTVV.